The sequence of this TCR beta chain was determined in a study of cytomegalovirus exposure and HLA in healthy donors. Study as a whole: Of the donors genotyped, 398 in all, 81% fell in the Caucasian-associated ancestry cluster.

Looked up from germline, CDR1 is SGDLS and CDR2 is YYNGEE. This CDR3 contains 15 residues. Trimming took 6 bases from V and 5 from J, leaving 18 bases between them. In the PCR, 60 Vbeta and 13 Jbeta primers were used. Generated by immunoSEQ multiplex PCR, the TCRdb table keeps only in-frame clones and is missing some. The data contain some 130,000 clones, roughly 80% of them singletons. The specimen sequenced was PBMCs. This chain connects TRBV9 to TRBJ2-1; maybe TRBD1 (7 bases). The TCR originated in a man aged 18-30 years in good health and CMV-seronegative. Here the CDR3 DNA reads TGTGCCAGCACCTTGGGGGGACAGCCTGACAATGAGCAGTTCTTC. Amino acids: CASTLGGQPDNEQFF. Using reference TRBV9 and TRBJ2-1 for the parts outside the CDR3, the full variable domain is DSGVTQTPKHLITATGQRVTLRCSPRSGDLSVYWYQQSLDQGLQFLIQYYNGEERAKGNILERFSAQQFPDLHSELNLSSLELGDSALYFCASTLGGQPDNEQFFGPGTRLTVL.